Below are 29 T cell receptor beta chains sequenced from a single sample in a study of graft-versus-host responses after intestinal transplantation. The data were produced by immunoSEQ multiplex PCR, yet TCRdb's version contains in-frame clones alone and is incomplete. The data show nearly 110,000 clones, roughly 87% seen once. These receptors' targets are unknown. The source material was unstimulated CD4+ T cells sorted from spleen or lymph node cells, sampled before transplant. The receptors come from a human donor who was the organ donor for an intestinal transplant.

The chain combines TRBV18 with TRBJ1-1; no definite D call. The V gene lost 3 bases and the J gene lost 1 base, with 9 bases spanning the gap. This CDR3 spans 14 amino acids. Looked up from germline, CDR1 is KGHSH and CDR2 is LQKENI. CDR3 nucleotide sequence: TGTGCCAGCTCACCCGGGCTCACGAACACTGAAGCTTTCTTT. Translated, it gives CASSPGLTNTEAFF.

The chain employs TRBV30 and TRBJ1-1; the D is unclear. CDR1 and CDR2 from the germline V gene are GTSNPN and SVGIG (reference sequence). The CDR3 sequence is 13 residues long. V was shortened by 4 bases and J by 1 base, with 10 bases between the two germline ends. CDR3 protein: CAWNGGPNTEAFF. CDR3 bases: TGTGCCTGGAATGGAGGACCGAACACTGAAGCTTTCTTT.

The chain uses TRBV15 and TRBJ2-3; the match to TRBD2 covers 13 bases. J lost 6 bases, V lost 2 bases, and 5 bases had no gene match. Per germline, CDR1 LNHNV and CDR2 YYDKDF (reference sequence). The CDR3 extends over 16 amino acids. CDR3 in amino acids: CATSRRLAGGFDTQYF. The CDR3 region has the DNA TGTGCCACCAGCAGAAGACTAGCGGGAGGCTTCGATACGCAGTATTTT.

V and J are TRBV28 and TRBJ2-1; D is unresolved. The CDR3 length is 12 residues. With 3 bases removed from V and 7 bases from J, the gap between germline ends came to 7 bases. CDR1 and CDR2 from the germline V gene are MDHEN and SYDVKM. The CDR3 DNA sequence: TGTGCCAGCAGTTTTGGGCGGAATGAGCAGTTCTTC. This encodes CASSFGRNEQFF.

V and J are TRBV7-3 and TRBJ2-4, with 7 bases matching TRBD2. Trimming removed 5 bases from V and 6 bases from J; junction bases left unmatched: 4. From germline, CDR1 is SGHTA and CDR2 FQGTGA. CDR3 length: 13 residues. CDR3 protein: CASSPPGGNIQYF. In DNA form, the CDR3 reads TGTGCCAGCAGCCCCCCGGGGGGAAACATTCAGTACTTC.

This clone was recorded only once. V gene TRBV7-2 combines with J gene TRBJ2-5; 7 positions match TRBD2. The CDR3 consists of 16 residues. Germline V gene sequence: CDR1 SGHTA, CDR2 FQGNSA. Trimming took 1 base from V and 2 from J; bases not matched to a gene: 7. The CDR3 reads CASSLGASGRQETQYF. CDR3 in DNA: TGTGCCAGCAGCTTAGGGGCTAGCGGCCGTCAAGAGACCCAGTACTTC.

This clone appeared a single time. The chain carries TRBV7-9 and TRBJ2-7; a possible D gene is TRBD1 (5 bases). The length of the CDR3 is 15 residues. Trimming shortened V by 5 bases and J by 2 bases, and 16 bases separated the two germline ends. Germline assignment: CDR1 SEHNR and CDR2 FQNEAQ (reference sequence). The CDR3 loop reads CASSQGRLGTYEQYF. In DNA form, the CDR3 reads TGTGCCAGCAGCCAGGGTAGGCTAGGGACCTACGAGCAGTACTTC.

This rearrangement joins TRBV28 to TRBJ2-3; 7 bases match TRBD2. J lost 5 bases, V lost 4 bases, and 9 bases had no gene match. CDR1 is MDHEN and CDR2 is SYDVKM in the germline V gene. The CDR3 runs 15 residues. CDR3 residues: CASSSPSGLGDTQYF. The CDR3 coding sequence is TGTGCCAGCAGTTCCCCTAGCGGCCTCGGAGATACGCAGTATTTT.

The rearrangement links TRBV6-5 to TRBJ2-7; D not certain. The CDR3 loop spans 12 amino acids. Germline values: CDR1 MNHEY, CDR2 SVGAGI. The germline V and J ends were trimmed by 0 bases and 2 bases, with 2 bases remaining between them. The CDR3 protein is CASSYSTYEQYF. The CDR3 region has the DNA TGTGCCAGCAGTTACTCGACCTACGAGCAGTACTTC.

The rearrangement joins TRBV5-1 to TRBJ2-7; 9 positions agree with TRBD2. Germline CDR1 is SGHRS and CDR2 is YFSETQ. V shed 4 bases and J 7 bases; nucleotides not matched to a gene: 21. This CDR3 is built from 18 residues. The CDR3 here is CASSPRAGTSLRSIEQYF. The CDR3 nucleotides read TGCGCCAGCAGCCCCCGTGCAGGGACTAGCCTCAGATCAATTGAGCAGTACTTC. The whole variable domain, filled in from reference TRBV5-1 and TRBJ2-7, reads KAGVTQTPRYLIKTRGQQVTLSCSPISGHRSVSWYQQTPGQGLQFLFEYFSETQRNKGNFPGRFSGRQFSNSRSEMNVSTLELGDSALYLCASSPRAGTSLRSIEQYFGPGTRLTVT.

The rearrangement joins TRBV30 to TRBJ2-7; D may be TRBD1 (6 bases). This CDR3 contains 15 residues. Trimming shortened V by 4 bases and J by 5 bases, and 21 bases separated the two germline ends. The germline CDR1 and CDR2 sequences are GTSNPN and SVGIG (reference sequence). In DNA, the CDR3 is TGTGCCTGGACTAGACTCCCCGGGACACTCCACGAGCAGTACTTC. Translated: CAWTRLPGTLHEQYF.

The genes are TRBV30 and TRBJ2-4; D call uncertain. This CDR3 comprises 11 residues. The V and J ends lost 1 base and 8 bases respectively, with 6 bases between them. From germline, CDR1 is GTSNPN and CDR2 SVGIG (reference sequence). The CDR3 region has the DNA TGTGCCTGGAGTGCAAGGGACATTCAGTACTTC. It codes for CAWSARDIQYF. Filled out from reference TRBV30 and TRBJ2-4, the complete variable domain reads SQTIHQWPATLVQPVGSPLSLECTVEGTSNPNLYWYRQAAGRGLQLLFYSVGIGQISSEVPQNLSASRPQDRQFILSSKKLLLSDSGFYLCAWSARDIQYFGAGTRLSVL.

The chain employs TRBV29-1 and TRBJ2-1; the match to TRBD1 covers 9 bases. The junction had 16 bases not matched to a gene; V was cut back by 7 bases and J by 9 bases. Germline V gene lookup returns CDR1 SQVTM and CDR2 ANQGSEA. The CDR3 loop spans 15 amino acids. As DNA, the CDR3 is TGCAGCGGGCGGACAGGGGAGACTAGGTGGGGTGAGCAGTTCTTC. This gives the protein CSGRTGETRWGEQFF.

V is TRBV28 and J is TRBJ1-2; no definite D call. Germline V gene sequence: CDR1 MDHEN, CDR2 SYDVKM. V lost 6 bases and J lost 2, with 10 bases in between. The CDR3 is 13 residues long. The CDR3 sequence is CASSPGRNYGYTF. CDR3 sequence (DNA): TGTGCCAGCAGCCCCGGACGGAACTATGGCTACACCTTC.

J is TRBJ2-7 and V is TRBV7-3; D possibly uses TRBD1 or TRBD2 (5 bases each). CDR1 and CDR2 (germline): SGHTA, FQGTGA. V dropped 4 bases and J dropped 8 bases, with 15 bases sitting between them. There are 13 residues in the CDR3. CDR3 sequence (DNA): TGTGCCAGCAGCTCCGGGACCCCTCCTCAGCAGTACTTC. It specifies CASSSGTPPQQYF. The full variable domain, in which reference TRBV7-3 and TRBJ2-7 provide the parts outside the CDR3, is GAGVSQTPSNKVTEKGKYVELRCDPISGHTALYWYRQSLGQGPEFLIYFQGTGAADDSGLPNDRFFAVRPEGSVSTLKIQRTERGDSAVYLCASSSGTPPQQYFGPGTRLTVT.

The rearrangement links TRBV7-9 to TRBJ1-5; no reliable D call. The V and J ends lost 3 bases and 9 bases respectively, with 21 bases between them. Per the germline V gene, CDR1 is SEHNR and CDR2 is FQNEAQ (reference sequence). The CDR3 sequence is 16 residues long. CDR3 amino acids: CASSLPRKARGWPQHF. The CDR3 DNA is TGTGCCAGCAGCTTGCCCCGGAAGGCCCGAGGTTGGCCCCAGCATTTT.

The rearrangement links TRBV29-1 to TRBJ2-3; D uncertain. The V end lost 4 bases, the J end lost 1 base, and 3 bases lay between the germline ends. Germline V gives CDR1 SQVTM, CDR2 ANQGSEA. The CDR3 is made up of 11 amino acids. CDR3 sequence (DNA): TGCAGCGTTGCGGGCACAGATACGCAGTATTTT. Its translation is CSVAGTDTQYF.

The CDR3 spells CASSYRVNTGELFF. DNA for the CDR3: TGTGCCAGCAGTTACAGGGTAAACACCGGGGAGCTGTTTTTT. The J gene is TRBJ2-2, the V gene TRBV6-5; D unclear. Germline values: CDR1 MNHEY, CDR2 SVGAGI. The CDR3 is 14 amino acids. The germline V and J ends were trimmed by 2 bases and 2 bases, with 6 bases remaining between them.

The V call is TRBV6-1, the J call TRBJ2-7, with 7 bases that match TRBD1. The CDR3 contains 14 residues. The V gene end was trimmed by 6 bases and the J gene end by 6 bases; junction bases not matched to a gene: 11. Germline CDR1 reads MNHNS; CDR2 reads SASEGT. The CDR3 here is CASRIEGAGGEQYF. DNA of the CDR3: TGTGCCAGCAGGATTGAAGGGGCAGGGGGCGAGCAGTACTTC.

The chain couples TRBV2 to TRBJ2-7; TRBD2 might be the D (5 bases). The germline V and J ends were trimmed by 8 bases and 0 bases, with 14 bases remaining between them. CDR3 length: 14 amino acids. Germline V gene sequence: CDR1 SNHLY, CDR2 FYNNEI. The CDR3 sequence: CASGRGFSSYEQYF. The CDR3, as DNA: TGTGCCAGCGGGAGAGGTTTTAGCTCCTACGAGCAGTACTTC.

The chain links TRBV6-5 to TRBJ1-1, with 9 nucleotides matching TRBD1. Looked up from germline, CDR1 is MNHEY and CDR2 is SVGAGI. Trimming cost V 2 bases and J 5 bases; bases outside gene matches: 0. This CDR3 is built from 13 residues. Here the CDR3 reads CASSYGQGTEAFF. The CDR3 nucleotides are TGTGCCAGCAGTTACGGACAGGGGACTGAAGCTTTCTTT.

This chain links TRBV2 with TRBJ1-2; D gene uncertain. Trimming removed 7 bases from V and 0 bases from J, with 9 bases in between. This CDR3 region has 13 residues. Germline CDR1 reads SNHLY; CDR2 reads FYNNEI. CDR3 region: CASNLVANYGYTF. The CDR3 DNA follows: TGTGCCAGCAATTTAGTGGCTAACTATGGCTACACCTTC.

This clone has a single count. The V and J genes are TRBV5-1 and TRBJ2-7, with D maybe TRBD1 (6 bases). CDR3 length equals 16 residues. Per the germline V gene, CDR1 is SGHRS and CDR2 is YFSETQ. Trimming cost V 0 bases and J 3 bases, with 16 bases left between them. The CDR3 coding sequence is TGCGCCAGCAGCTTGGGAGGGGGATCCCTGGGCTACGAGCAGTACTTC. Amino acid sequence: CASSLGGGSLGYEQYF.

V gene TRBV7-2 combines with J gene TRBJ1-5; tentatively, D is TRBD1 (6 bases). The V and J ends lost 0 bases and 2 bases respectively, with 14 bases between them. The germline V gene encodes CDR1 SGHTA and CDR2 FQGNSA. This CDR3 has 17 residues. The CDR3 DNA sequence: TGTGCCAGCAGCTTAGCGCGGGGGGGCCATGGCAATCAGCCCCAGCATTTT. It is translated as CASSLARGGHGNQPQHF.

The chain is built from TRBV30 and TRBJ1-4; D call uncertain. The germline V gene has CDR1 GTSNPN and CDR2 SVGIG (reference sequence). The CDR3 runs 13 residues. V gave up 1 base and J gave up 4 bases, with 7 bases separating them. CDR3 nucleotides: TGTGCCTGGAGTGCCCAGCTTAATGAAAAACTGTTTTTT. Amino acids: CAWSAQLNEKLFF.

This clone was detected a few times. The CDR3 DNA follows: TGTGCCAGCAGCTTGGCAGGGGACCTCTATGGCTACACCTTC. Translation gives CASSLAGDLYGYTF. This chain joins TRBV5-6 and TRBJ1-2; D is perhaps TRBD1 (6 bases). The CDR3 sequence is 14 residues long. The V gene's germline CDR1 is SGHDT and CDR2 YYEEEE. V lost 0 bases and J 4 bases, leaving 10 bases between the germline ends.

The chain uses TRBV6-6 and TRBJ1-5, with TRBD1 matching 8 bases. The length of the CDR3 is 14 residues. The V gene end was trimmed by 6 bases and the J gene end by 5 bases; junction bases not matched to a gene: 6. From germline, CDR1 is MNHNY and CDR2 SVGAGI (reference sequence). The CDR3 nucleotides are TGTGCCAGCAGCCCAACAGGGGGTCATCAGCCCCAGCATTTT. This codes for CASSPTGGHQPQHF.

The rearrangement joins TRBV6-5 to TRBJ1-1, with D unresolved. Trimming pared 2 bases from V and 6 bases from J, leaving 16 bases between. The CDR3 totals 15 residues. CDR1 MNHEY and CDR2 SVGAGI come from the germline V gene. DNA of the CDR3: TGTGCCAGCAGTTACGGCCGCGCGGAGAGGTCTGAAGCTTTCTTT. Translation: CASSYGRAERSEAFF.

This rearrangement joins TRBV5-1 to TRBJ2-3; TRBD1 matches 9 bases. The CDR3 is made up of 14 amino acids. V lost 4 bases to trimming and J lost 1 base; unmatched junction nucleotides: 1. Germline V lookup: CDR1 SGHRS, CDR2 YFSETQ. CDR3 coding DNA: TGCGCCAGCAGCAGGGACAGGGGCACAGATACGCAGTATTTT. Amino acids: CASSRDRGTDTQYF.